This T cell receptor (beta chain) emerged from a study of CD8 T cells in ankylosing spondylitis. Study-level points and caveats: One TCR beta motif, made up of about 8 highly homologous variants, appeared characteristic of ankylosing spondylitis blood. Disease-associated clones were reportedly significantly overrepresented in matched ankylosing spondylitis synovial fluid. The disease-linked clones had a CD8+ phenotype and low blood frequencies.

V dropped 0 bases and J dropped 4 bases, with 13 bases sitting between them. CDR1 and CDR2 from the germline V gene are MGHRA and YSYEKL. This CDR3 has 16 amino acids. Libraries of TCR beta came from quantitative 5'-RACE with molecular barcodes. TCRdb called the 5' RACE reads again in MiXCR, with one record for every CDR3 protein. The sample carries fewer than 180,000 distinct CDR3 sequences, 40% to 50% recorded once. This clonotype was counted at least ten times. Its target is not known. The TCR originated in a male donor with ankylosing spondylitis. The sample was synovial fluid, either unsorted or a sorted T cell fraction (not recorded which). The genes are TRBV4-1 and TRBJ2-1; D not resolved. The CDR3 is CASSQDDRTDYNEQFF. In DNA, the CDR3 is TGCGCCAGCAGCCAAGATGATAGGACGGATTACAATGAGCAGTTCTTC.